The present entry profiles one TCR beta chain with its context. The clone's antigen remains unknown. Per-nucleotide qualities are absent, and no much larger clonotype sits a single base away. The CDR3 has 15 amino acids, counting the end cysteine and phenylalanine. Only CDR3 DNA remains: 45 bases, in frame from the first base. V lost 0 bases and J lost 3 bases; the stretch between them is 9 bases long. CDR1 is given as SGDLS and CDR2 as YYNGEE, both from the germline V gene. TCRbeta CDR3 regions were amplified from genomic DNA using the immunoSEQ Assay, a bias-controlled multiplex PCR. The authors' pipeline ran thus. Within the assay, amplification of reference gene primers was used to estimate how many nucleated cells each sample contained. To quantify the absolute abundance of each unique TCRbeta CDR3 rearrangement, sequence reads were collapsed and filtered. For each sample, productive Simpson clonality was calculated as the square root of Simpson's diversity index across productive rearrangements. Sourced from immuneACCESS, this table was stored by TCRdb with only in-frame sequences that have V and J called. A share of the clones is absent; for the studies checked, an unresolved V gene accounts for under half, and the remainder has no known explanation. The D gene and trimming were derived from the DNA, and the V and J assignments and clone size from that table. For this sample there are 65,000 to 80,000 clones; approximately 78% appear just once. The ten largest clones capture 20% to 25% of the sample.

This entry belongs to a study of blood T cell repertoires in COVID-19 (dated by TCRdb to the early 2020s). Regarding the complete study: Collaborator samples came from the United States, Italy and Spain and covered acute and convalescent phases of COVID-19. The repertoires were made available in a free public database intended to serve as a resource for research on the immune response to SARS-CoV-2. HLA class I and class II types, where available, came from metadata supplied by the sample provider rather than from assay-based typing. Deeply sampled blood TCRbeta repertoires from subjects exposed to, actively infected with, or recovered from COVID-19 were included in the dataset. Sample metadata almost always included a de-identified subject ID, COVID-19 status, age in years and sex. The samples were drawn from the first 160 participants of the ongoing ImmuneRACE study and from 950 to 1,500 subjects provided by 6 global collaborators. The material from the prospective study consisted of cDNA or gDNA derived from T cells, B-cell-depleted T cells, or PBMCs. Broader findings and caveats from the paper: The quantity of clinical and demographic metadata differed by source and by participant and was supplied without curation.

Each collaborating institution followed its own protocols to collect whole blood in K2EDTA tubes. Collaborator samples were shipped for TCRbeta analysis as frozen whole blood, isolated PBMCs, or DNA extracted from either sample type. Specimen: peripheral blood. This sequence was found in a human donor in a cohort sampled during active COVID-19. The chain is encoded by TRBV9 joined to TRBJ1-4; TRBD1 is a weak D gene call, 5 bases matching. The CDR3 has the sequence CASSVAGDPNEKLFF. The DNA sequence follows: TGTGCCAGCAGCGTAGCGGGGGACCCTAATGAAAAACTGTTTTTT.